This T cell receptor beta chain appears in the sequencing data of a study of blood T cell repertoires in COVID-19. As for the study in general: There were acute and convalescent COVID-19 samples, and they came from the United States, Italy and Spain.

Per the germline V gene, CDR1 is SGHDN and CDR2 is FVKESK. V lost 2 bases to trimming and J lost 6 bases, with 11 bases between them. The CDR3 is made up of 14 amino acids. Measured with immunoSEQ multiplex PCR; TCRdb has only the in-frame clones, and not every one. Among about 210,000 clones listed, more than 80% were seen once. This sequence was found in a middle-aged man who had recovered from COVID-19. Material for sequencing was PBMCs or T cells enriched from blood (not recorded which). This rearrangement joins TRBV14 to TRBJ1-3; D perhaps matches TRBD1 (6 bases). The CDR3 DNA is TGTGCCAGCAGCCAAACAGGGCGAATAAACACCATATATTTT. Translation gives CASSQTGRINTIYF. Full variable domain (outside the CDR3, taken from reference TRBV14 and TRBJ1-3): EAGVTQFPSHSVIEKGQTVTLRCDPISGHDNLYWYRRVMGKEIKFLLHFVKESKQDESGMPNNRFLAERTGGTYSTLKVQPAELEDSGVYFCASSQTGRINTIYFGEGSWLTVV.